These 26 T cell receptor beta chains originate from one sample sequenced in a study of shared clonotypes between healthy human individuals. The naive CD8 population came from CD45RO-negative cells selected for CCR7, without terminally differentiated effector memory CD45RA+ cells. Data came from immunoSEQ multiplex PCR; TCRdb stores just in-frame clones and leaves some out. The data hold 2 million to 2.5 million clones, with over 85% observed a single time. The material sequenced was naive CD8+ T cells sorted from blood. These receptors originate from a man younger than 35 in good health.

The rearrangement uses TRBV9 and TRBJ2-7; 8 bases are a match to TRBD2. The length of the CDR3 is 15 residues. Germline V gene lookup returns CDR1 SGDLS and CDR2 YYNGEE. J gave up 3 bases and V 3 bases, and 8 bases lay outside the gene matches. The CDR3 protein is CASSGGAAGVYEQYF. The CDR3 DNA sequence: TGTGCCAGCAGCGGTGGGGCAGCGGGGGTCTACGAGCAGTACTTC.

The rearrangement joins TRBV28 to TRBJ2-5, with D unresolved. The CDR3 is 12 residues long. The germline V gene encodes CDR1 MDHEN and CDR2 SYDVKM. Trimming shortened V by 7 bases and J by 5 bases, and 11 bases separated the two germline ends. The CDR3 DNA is TGTGCCAGCATTGGGCCCTCGGAGACCCAGTACTTC. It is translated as CASIGPSETQYF. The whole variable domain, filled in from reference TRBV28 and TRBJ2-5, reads DVKVTQSSRYLVKRTGEKVFLECVQDMDHENMFWYRQDPGLGLRLIYFSYDVKMKEKGDIPEGYSVSREKKERFSLILESASTNQTSMYLCASIGPSETQYFGPGTRLLVL.

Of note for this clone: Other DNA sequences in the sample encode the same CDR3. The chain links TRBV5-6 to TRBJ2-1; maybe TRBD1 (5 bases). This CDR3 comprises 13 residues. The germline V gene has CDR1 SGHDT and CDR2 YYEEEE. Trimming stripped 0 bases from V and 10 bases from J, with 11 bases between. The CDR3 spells CASSLVRGDEQFF. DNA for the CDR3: TGTGCCAGCAGCTTGGTTAGGGGCGACGAGCAGTTCTTC.

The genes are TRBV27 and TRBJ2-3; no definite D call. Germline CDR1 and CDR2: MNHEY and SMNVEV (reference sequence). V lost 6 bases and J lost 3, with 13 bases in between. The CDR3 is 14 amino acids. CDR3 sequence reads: CASSRLGGTDTQYF. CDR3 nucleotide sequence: TGTGCCAGCAGCCGCCTGGGCGGAACAGATACGCAGTATTTT.

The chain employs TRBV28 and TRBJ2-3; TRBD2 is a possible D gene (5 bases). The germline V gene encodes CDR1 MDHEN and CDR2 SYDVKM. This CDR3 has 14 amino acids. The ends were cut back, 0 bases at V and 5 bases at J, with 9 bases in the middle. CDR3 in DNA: TGTGCCAGCAGTTTATGGCGGGCGGGAGATACGCAGTATTTT. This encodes CASSLWRAGDTQYF.

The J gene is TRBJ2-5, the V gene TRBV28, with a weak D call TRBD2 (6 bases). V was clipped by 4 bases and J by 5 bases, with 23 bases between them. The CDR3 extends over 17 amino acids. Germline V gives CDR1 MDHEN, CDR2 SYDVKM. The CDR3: CASSYLSVVGSGETQYF. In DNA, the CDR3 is TGTGCCAGCAGTTACCTAAGCGTAGTCGGGAGTGGTGAGACCCAGTACTTC.

This CDR3 is CASKPGTDNEKLFF. The CDR3 nucleotides read TGTGCCAGCAAACCTGGGACCGATAATGAAAAACTGTTTTTT. V is TRBV27 and J is TRBJ1-4; D is possibly TRBD1 (5 bases). CDR1 is MNHEY and CDR2 is SMNVEV in the germline V gene (reference sequence). V was pared by 7 bases and J by 4 bases, with 13 bases between. The CDR3 is made up of 14 amino acids.

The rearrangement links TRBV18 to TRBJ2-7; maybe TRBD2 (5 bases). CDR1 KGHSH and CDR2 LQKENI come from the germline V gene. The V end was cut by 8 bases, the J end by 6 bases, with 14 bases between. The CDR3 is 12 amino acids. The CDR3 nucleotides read TGTGCCAGCCACGGGGAAGGGTCCGAGCAGTACTTC. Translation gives CASHGEGSEQYF.

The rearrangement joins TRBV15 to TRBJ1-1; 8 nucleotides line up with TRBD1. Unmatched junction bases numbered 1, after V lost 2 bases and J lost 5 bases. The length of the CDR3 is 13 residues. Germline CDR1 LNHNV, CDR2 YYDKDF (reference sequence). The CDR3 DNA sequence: TGTGCCACCAGCAGACGGACAGGGACTGAAGCTTTCTTT. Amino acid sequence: CATSRRTGTEAFF.

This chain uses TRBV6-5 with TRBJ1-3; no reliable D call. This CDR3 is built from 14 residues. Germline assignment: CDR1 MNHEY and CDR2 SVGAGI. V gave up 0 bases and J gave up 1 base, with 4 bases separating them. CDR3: CASSYSASGNTIYF. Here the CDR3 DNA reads TGTGCCAGCAGTTACTCCGCTTCTGGAAACACCATATATTTT.

The CDR3 DNA sequence: TGTGCCAGCAGTGACATCAGCAGCAATGAGCAGTTCTTC. This gives the protein CASSDISSNEQFF. This chain uses TRBV2 with TRBJ2-1; D is uncertain. V was pared by 3 bases and J by 6 bases, with 9 bases between. CDR3 size: 13 residues. Germline V CDR1 and CDR2: SNHLY, FYNNEI.

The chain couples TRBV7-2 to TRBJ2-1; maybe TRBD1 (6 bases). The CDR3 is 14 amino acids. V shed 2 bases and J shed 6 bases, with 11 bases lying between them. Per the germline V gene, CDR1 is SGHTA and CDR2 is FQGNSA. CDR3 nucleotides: TGTGCCAGCAGCTTAAACACAGGGTCCAATGAGCAGTTCTTC. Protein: CASSLNTGSNEQFF.

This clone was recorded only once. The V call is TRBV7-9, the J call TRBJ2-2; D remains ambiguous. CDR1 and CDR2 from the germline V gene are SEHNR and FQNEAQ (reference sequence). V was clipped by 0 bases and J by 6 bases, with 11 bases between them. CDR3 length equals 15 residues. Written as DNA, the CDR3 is TGTGCCAGCAGCTTAGCGTGGGTGGAAGCCGGGGAGCTGTTTTTT. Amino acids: CASSLAWVEAGELFF.

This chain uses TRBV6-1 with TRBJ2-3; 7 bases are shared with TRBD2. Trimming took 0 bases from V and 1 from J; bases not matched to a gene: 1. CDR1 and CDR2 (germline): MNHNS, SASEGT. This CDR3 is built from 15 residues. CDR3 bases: TGTGCCAGCAGTGAAGCGGGAGGGGGCACAGATACGCAGTATTTT. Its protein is CASSEAGGGTDTQYF.

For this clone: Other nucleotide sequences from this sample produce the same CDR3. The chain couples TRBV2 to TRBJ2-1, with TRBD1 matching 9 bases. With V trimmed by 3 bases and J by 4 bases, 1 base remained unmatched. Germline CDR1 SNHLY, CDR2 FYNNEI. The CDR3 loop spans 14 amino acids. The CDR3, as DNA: TGTGCCAGCAGTGAGGGACAGGGATACAATGAGCAGTTCTTC. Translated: CASSEGQGYNEQFF.

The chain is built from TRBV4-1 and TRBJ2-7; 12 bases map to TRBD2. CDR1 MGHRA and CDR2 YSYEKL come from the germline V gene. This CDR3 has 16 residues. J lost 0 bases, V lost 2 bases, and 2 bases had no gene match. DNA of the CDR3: TGCGCCAGCAGCCAATCTAGCGGGGGGGTCTCCTACGAGCAGTACTTC. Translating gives CASSQSSGGVSYEQYF.

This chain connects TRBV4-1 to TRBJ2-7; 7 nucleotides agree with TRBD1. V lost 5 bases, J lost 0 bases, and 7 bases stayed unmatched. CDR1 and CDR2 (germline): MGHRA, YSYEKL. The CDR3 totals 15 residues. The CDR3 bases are TGCGCCAGCAGCGTTGACAGGGCGAGCTCCTACGAGCAGTACTTC. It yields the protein CASSVDRASSYEQYF.

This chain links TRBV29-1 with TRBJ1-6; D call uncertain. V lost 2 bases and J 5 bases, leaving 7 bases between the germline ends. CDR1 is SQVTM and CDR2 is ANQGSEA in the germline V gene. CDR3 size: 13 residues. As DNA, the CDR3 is TGCAGCGTTGAAAACCGGGATAATTCACCCCTCCACTTT. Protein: CSVENRDNSPLHF. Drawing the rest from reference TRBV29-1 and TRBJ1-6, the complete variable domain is SAVISQKPSRDICQRGTSLTIQCQVDSQVTMMFWYRQQPGQSLTLIATANQGSEATYESGFVIDKFPISRPNLTFSTLTVSNMSPEDSSIYLCSVENRDNSPLHFGNGTRLTVT.

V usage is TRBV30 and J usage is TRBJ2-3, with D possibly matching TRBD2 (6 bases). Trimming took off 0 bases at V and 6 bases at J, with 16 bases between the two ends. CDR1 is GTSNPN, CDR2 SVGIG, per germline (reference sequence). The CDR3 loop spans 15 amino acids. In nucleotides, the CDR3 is TGTGCCTGGAGTGTAGGGTGGGAAGGGAGGGATACGCAGTATTTT. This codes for CAWSVGWEGRDTQYF.

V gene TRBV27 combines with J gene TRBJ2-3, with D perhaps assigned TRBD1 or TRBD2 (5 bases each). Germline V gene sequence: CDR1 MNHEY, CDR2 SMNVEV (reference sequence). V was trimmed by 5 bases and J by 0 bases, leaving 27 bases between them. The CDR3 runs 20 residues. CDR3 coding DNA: TGTGCCAGCAGTCTCGTAGACTCCAGAACCGGGACGCCTAGCACAGATACGCAGTATTTT. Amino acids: CASSLVDSRTGTPSTDTQYF.

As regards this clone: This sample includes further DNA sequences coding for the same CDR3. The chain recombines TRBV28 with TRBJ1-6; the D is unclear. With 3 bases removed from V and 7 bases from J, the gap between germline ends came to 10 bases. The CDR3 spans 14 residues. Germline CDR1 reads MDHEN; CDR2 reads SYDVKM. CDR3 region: CASSFPGDNSPLHF. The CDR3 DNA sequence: TGTGCCAGCAGTTTTCCGGGTGACAATTCACCCCTCCACTTT.

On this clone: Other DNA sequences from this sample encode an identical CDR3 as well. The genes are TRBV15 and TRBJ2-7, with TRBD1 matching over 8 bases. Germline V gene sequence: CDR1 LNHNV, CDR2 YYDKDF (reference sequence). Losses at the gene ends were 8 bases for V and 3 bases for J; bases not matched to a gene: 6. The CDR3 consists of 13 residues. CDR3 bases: TGTGCCACCTCATACGGACAGGGCTACGAGCAGTACTTC. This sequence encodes CATSYGQGYEQYF.

CDR3 residues: CASSIAGGNDEQYF. In DNA, the CDR3 is TGCGCCAGCAGCATAGCGGGAGGTAACGACGAGCAGTACTTC. The V call is TRBV10-2, the J call TRBJ2-7, with 10 bases matching TRBD2. CDR1 and CDR2 from the germline V gene are WSHSY and SAAADI. J gave up 5 bases and V 6 bases, and 7 bases lay outside the gene matches. This CDR3 has 14 residues.

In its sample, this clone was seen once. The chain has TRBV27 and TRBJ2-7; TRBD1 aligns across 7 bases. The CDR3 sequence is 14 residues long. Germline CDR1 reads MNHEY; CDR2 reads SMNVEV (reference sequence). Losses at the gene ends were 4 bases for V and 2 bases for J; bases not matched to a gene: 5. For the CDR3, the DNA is TGTGCCAGCAGTTACGGTACAGGGGCCTACGAGCAGTACTTC. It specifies CASSYGTGAYEQYF.

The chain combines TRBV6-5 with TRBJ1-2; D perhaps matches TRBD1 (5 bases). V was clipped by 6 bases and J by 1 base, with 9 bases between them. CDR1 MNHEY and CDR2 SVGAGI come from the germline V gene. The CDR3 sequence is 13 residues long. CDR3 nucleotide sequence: TGTGCCAGCAGGGGAGGGGTTAACTATGGCTACACCTTC. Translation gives CASRGGVNYGYTF.

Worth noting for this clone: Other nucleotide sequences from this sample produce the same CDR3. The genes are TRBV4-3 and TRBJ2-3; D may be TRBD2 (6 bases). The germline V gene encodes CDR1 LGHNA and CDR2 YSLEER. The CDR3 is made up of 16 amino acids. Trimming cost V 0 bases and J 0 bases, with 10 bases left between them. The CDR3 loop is CASSQDSGGSTDTQYF. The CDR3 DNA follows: TGCGCCAGCAGCCAAGATAGTGGGGGGAGCACAGATACGCAGTATTTT.